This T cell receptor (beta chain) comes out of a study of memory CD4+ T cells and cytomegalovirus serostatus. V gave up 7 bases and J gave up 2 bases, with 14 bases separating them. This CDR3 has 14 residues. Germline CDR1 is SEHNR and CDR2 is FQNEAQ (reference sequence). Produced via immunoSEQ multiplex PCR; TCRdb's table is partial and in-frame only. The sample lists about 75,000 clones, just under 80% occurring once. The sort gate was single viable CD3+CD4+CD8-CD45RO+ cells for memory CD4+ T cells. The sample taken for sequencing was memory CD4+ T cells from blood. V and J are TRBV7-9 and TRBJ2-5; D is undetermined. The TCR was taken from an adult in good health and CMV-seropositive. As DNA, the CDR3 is TGTGCCAGCAATCTCGGACGATTGCAAGAGACCCAGTACTTC. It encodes CASNLGRLQETQYF.